This T cell receptor (beta chain) emerged from a study of blood T cell repertoires in COVID-19. The overall study: Spain, Italy and the United States supplied samples that represented acute and convalescent COVID-19.

In the study's own analysis: Using reference gene primer amplification, nucleated cell counts were estimated. The assay was immunoSEQ multiplex PCR, and TCRdb's table has in-frame clones only and misses some. V and J calls and clone size are as listed in that table; D and trimming were resolved from the DNA. The table has about 97,000 clones, roughly four fifths seen once. The CDR3 extends over 15 amino acids. Per germline, CDR1 LGHDT and CDR2 YNNKEL (reference sequence). The V end lost 0 bases, the J end lost 8 bases, and 16 bases lay between the germline ends. This clone occurred a few times. The material sequenced was peripheral blood. This chain joins TRBV3-1 (or the pseudogene TRBV3-2) and TRBJ1-2; D remains unclear. The TCR was taken from a man aged 35 to 55 with active or convalescent COVID-19. CDR3 sequence (DNA): TGTGCCAGCAGCCAAGAATCCTCTTCGTGGAGGGGCTACACCTTC. It is translated as CASSQESSSWRGYTF.